A single T cell receptor beta chain is shown here with its context. No cell sorting was done before RNA was extracted from the tissue. Between August and November 2014, newly diagnosed, chemotherapy-naive lung cancer patients underwent thoracic surgery in China. Three rounds of nested PCR, following a modified ARM-PCR protocol, produced the TCRbeta library. TCRdb passed the multiplex PCR reads through MiXCR, listing each CDR3 protein once. Seen here are 200,000 to 250,000 distinct CDR3 sequences, approximately 74% observed once, and the top ten hold less than 25%. V was pared by 4 bases and J by 5 bases, with 13 bases between. Looked up from germline, CDR1 is SGHKS and CDR2 is YYEKEE (reference sequence). This CDR3 comprises 13 residues. These data come from a study of tumor and adjacent non-tumor tissue in lung cancer. Across the whole study: Samples averaged roughly 4.4 million productive TCRbeta reads each.

This chain links TRBV5-5 with TRBJ2-7, with no clear D. Sequenced material: lung tumor tissue. The sequence was obtained from a man in his sixties with non-small cell lung cancer. The CDR3 DNA reads TGTGCCAGCAGCCTACGGGCGGTAAACGAGCAGTACTTC. Its translation is CASSLRAVNEQYF.